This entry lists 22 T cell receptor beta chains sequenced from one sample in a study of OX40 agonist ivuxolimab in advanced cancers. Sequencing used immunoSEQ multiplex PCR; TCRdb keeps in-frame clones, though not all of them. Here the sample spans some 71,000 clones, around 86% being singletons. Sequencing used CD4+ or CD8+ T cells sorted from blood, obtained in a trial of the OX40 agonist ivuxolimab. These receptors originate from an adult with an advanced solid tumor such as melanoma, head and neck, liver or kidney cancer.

CDR3 nucleotide sequence: TGTGCCAGCAGCGGACAGCCCTACGAATATGGCTACACCTTC. This translates into CASSGQPYEYGYTF. The chain has TRBV6-1 and TRBJ1-2, with a possible D match to TRBD1 (6 bases). The CDR3 extends over 14 amino acids. Trimming shortened V by 6 bases and J by 5 bases, and 16 bases separated the two germline ends. Germline loops: CDR1 MNHNS, CDR2 SASEGT.

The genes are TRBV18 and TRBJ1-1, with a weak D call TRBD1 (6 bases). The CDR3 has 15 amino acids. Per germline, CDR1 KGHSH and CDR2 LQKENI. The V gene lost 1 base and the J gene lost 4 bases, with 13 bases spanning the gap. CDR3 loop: CASSPRGGPVTEAFF. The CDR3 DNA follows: TGTGCCAGCTCACCACGGGGGGGGCCAGTCACTGAAGCTTTCTTT. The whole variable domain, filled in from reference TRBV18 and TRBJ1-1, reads NAGVMQNPRHLVRRRGQEARLRCSPMKGHSHVYWYRQLPEEGLKFMVYLQKENIIDESGMPKERFSAEFPKEGPSILRIQQVVRGDSAAYFCASSPRGGPVTEAFFGQGTRLTVV.

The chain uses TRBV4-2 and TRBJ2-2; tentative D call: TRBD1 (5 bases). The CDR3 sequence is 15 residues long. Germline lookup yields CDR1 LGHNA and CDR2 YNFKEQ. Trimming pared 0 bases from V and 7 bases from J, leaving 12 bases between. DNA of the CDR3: TGTGCCAGCAGCCAAGATCTAGGGGTCTTCGGGGAGCTGTTTTTT. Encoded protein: CASSQDLGVFGELFF.

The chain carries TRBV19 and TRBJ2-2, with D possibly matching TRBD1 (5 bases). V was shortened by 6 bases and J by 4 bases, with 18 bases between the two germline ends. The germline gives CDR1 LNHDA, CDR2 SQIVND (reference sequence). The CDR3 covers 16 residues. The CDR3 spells CASSLQGGMVTGELFF. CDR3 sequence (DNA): TGTGCCAGTAGCCTCCAGGGTGGCATGGTCACCGGGGAGCTGTTTTTT.

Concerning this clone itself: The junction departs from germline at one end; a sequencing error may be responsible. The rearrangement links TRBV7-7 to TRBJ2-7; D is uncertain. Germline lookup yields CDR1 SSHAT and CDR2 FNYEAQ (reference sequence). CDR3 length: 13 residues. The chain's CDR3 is CASSLDRGREQYF. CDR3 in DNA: TGTGCTAGCAGCTTAGACCGTGGGCGCGAGCAGTACTTC.

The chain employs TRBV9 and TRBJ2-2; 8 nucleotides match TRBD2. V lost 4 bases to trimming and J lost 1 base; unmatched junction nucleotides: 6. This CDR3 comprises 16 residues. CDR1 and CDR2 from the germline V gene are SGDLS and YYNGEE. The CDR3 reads CASSPRSGGNTGELFF. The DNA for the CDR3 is TGTGCCAGCAGCCCCAGGAGCGGGGGGAACACCGGGGAGCTGTTTTTT.

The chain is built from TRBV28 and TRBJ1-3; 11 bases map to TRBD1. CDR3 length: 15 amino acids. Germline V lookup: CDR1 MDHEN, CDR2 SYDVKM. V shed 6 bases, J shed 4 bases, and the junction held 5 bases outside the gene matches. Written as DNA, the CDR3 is TGTGCCAGCAGGGACAGGGGGCTATCCGGAAACACCATATATTTT. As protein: CASRDRGLSGNTIYF.

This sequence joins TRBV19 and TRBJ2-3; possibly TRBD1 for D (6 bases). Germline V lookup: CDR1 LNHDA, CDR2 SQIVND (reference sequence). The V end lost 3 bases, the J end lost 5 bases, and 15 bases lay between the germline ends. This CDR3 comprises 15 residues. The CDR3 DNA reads TGTGCCAGTAGTATGGGGGCAGCGACGGGAGATACGCAGTATTTT. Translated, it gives CASSMGAATGDTQYF.

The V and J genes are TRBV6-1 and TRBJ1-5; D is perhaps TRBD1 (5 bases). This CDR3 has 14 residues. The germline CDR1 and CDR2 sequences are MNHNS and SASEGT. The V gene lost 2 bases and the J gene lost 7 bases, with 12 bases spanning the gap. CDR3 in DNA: TGTGCCAGCAGTGAATGGGGGGACGAACAGCCCCAGCATTTT. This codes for CASSEWGDEQPQHF.

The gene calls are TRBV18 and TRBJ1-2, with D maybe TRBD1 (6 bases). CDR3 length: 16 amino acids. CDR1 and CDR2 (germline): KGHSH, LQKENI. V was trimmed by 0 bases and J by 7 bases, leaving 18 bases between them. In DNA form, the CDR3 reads TGTGCCAGCTCACCACCCAATCTGGGGGGCTTCGGTGGCTACACCTTC. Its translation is CASSPPNLGGFGGYTF.

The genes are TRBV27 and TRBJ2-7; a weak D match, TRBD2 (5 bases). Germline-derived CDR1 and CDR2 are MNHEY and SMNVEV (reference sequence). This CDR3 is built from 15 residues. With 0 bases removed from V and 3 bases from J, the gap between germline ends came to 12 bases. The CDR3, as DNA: TGTGCCAGCAGTTTATCGAGGGTTTCCAACTACGAGCAGTACTTC. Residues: CASSLSRVSNYEQYF.

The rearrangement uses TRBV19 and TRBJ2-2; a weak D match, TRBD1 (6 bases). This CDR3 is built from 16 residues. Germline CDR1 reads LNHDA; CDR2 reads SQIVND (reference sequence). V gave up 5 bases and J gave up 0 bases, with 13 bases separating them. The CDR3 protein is CASSGRSGANTGELFF. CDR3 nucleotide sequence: TGTGCCAGTAGTGGTCGGTCAGGGGCGAACACCGGGGAGCTGTTTTTT.

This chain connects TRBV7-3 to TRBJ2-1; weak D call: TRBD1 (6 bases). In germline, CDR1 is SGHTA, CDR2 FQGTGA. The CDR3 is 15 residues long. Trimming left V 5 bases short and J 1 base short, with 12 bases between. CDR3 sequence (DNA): TGTGCCAGCAGCCCTCAGGGGAATTCCTACAATGAGCAGTTCTTC. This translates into CASSPQGNSYNEQFF.

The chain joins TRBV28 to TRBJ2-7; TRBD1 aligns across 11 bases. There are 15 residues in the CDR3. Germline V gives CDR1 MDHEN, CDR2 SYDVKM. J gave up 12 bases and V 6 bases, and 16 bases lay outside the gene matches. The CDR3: CASSRIRDRGGSSYF. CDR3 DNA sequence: TGTGCCAGCAGCCGCATCCGGGACAGGGGGGGTAGTTCGTACTTC.

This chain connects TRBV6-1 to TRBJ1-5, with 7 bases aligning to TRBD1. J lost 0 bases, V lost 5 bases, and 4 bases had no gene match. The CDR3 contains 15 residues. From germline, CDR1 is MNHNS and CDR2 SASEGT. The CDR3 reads CASSRQGYSNQPQHF. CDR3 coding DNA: TGTGCCAGCAGTAGACAGGGCTATAGCAATCAGCCCCAGCATTTT.

CDR3 in DNA: TGTGCCAGTACCGGATGGAGCGGAGGTGGGGGCGCTGAAGCTTTCTTT. Its protein is CASTGWSGGGGAEAFF. The chain is built from TRBV19 and TRBJ1-1, with D tentatively TRBD1 (6 bases). V lost 7 bases and J 6 bases, leaving 24 bases between the germline ends. This CDR3 spans 16 amino acids. Germline CDR1 is LNHDA and CDR2 is SQIVND (reference sequence).

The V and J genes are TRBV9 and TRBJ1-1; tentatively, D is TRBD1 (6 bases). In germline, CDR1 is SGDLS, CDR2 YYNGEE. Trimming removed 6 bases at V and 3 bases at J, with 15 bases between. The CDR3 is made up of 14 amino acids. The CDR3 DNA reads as TGTGCCAGCAATAATCAGGGGTTGTACACTGAAGCTTTCTTT. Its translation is CASNNQGLYTEAFF.

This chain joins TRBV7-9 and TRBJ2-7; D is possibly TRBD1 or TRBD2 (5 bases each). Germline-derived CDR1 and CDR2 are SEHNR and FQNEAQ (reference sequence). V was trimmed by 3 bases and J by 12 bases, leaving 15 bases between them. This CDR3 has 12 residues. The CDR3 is CASSFVPGPWYF. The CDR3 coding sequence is TGTGCCAGCAGCTTTGTGCCGGGACCCTGGTACTTC.

For the CDR3, the DNA is TGTGCCAGCAGCTTGTCAGGGGGACCCTACGAGCAGTACTTC. Amino acids: CASSLSGGPYEQYF. The chain joins TRBV5-5 to TRBJ2-7, with 7 bases matching TRBD1. The germline V gene has CDR1 SGHKS and CDR2 YYEKEE (reference sequence). V lost 1 base to trimming and J lost 2 bases; unmatched junction nucleotides: 3. CDR3 length: 14 residues.

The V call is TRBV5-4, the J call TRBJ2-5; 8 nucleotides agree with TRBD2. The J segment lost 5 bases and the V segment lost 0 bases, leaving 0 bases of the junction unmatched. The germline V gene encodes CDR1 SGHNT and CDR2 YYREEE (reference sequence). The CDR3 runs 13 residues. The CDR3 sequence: CASSLGLAETQYF. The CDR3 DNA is TGTGCCAGCAGCTTGGGACTAGCGGAGACCCAGTACTTC.

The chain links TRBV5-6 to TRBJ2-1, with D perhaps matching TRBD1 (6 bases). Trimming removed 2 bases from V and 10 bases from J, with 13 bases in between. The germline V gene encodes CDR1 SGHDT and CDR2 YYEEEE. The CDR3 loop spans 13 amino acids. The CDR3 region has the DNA TGTGCCAGCAGCTTACCCACCGGGACAGAGCAGTTCTTC. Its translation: CASSLPTGTEQFF. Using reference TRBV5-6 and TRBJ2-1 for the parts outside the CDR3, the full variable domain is DAGVTQSPTHLIKTRGQQVTLRCSPKSGHDTVSWYQQALGQGPQFIFQYYEEEERQRGNFPDRFSGHQFPNYSSELNVNALLLGDSALYLCASSLPTGTEQFFGPGTRLTVL.

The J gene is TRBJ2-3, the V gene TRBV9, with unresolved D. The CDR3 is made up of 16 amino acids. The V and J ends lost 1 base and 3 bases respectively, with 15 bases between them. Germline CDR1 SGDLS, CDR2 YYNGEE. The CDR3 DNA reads TGTGCCAGCAGCGTACAAATGTCGCCCGGGACAGATACGCAGTATTTT. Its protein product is CASSVQMSPGTDTQYF.